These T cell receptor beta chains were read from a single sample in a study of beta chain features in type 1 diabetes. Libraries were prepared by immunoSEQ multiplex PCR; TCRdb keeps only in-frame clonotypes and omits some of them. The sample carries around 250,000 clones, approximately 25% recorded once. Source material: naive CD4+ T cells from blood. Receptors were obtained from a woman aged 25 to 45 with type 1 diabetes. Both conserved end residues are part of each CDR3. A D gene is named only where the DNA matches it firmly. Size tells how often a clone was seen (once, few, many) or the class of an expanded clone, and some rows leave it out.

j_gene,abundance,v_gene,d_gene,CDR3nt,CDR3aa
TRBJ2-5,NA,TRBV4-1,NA,TGCGCCAGCAGCCAAGATCGGGACTTCCAAGAGACCCAGTACTTC,CASSQDRDFQETQYF
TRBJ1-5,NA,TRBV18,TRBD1,TGTGCCAGCTCACCAGAGACAGGGAATCAGCCCCAGCATTTT,CASSPETGNQPQHF
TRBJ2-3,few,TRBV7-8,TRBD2,TGTGCCAGCAGACCTAGCGGGAGTACAGATACGCAGTATTTT,CASRPSGSTDTQYF
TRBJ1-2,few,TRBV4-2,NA,TGTGCCAGCAGCCAAGTCTCAGTGGAGAGCTATGGCTACACCTTC,CASSQVSVESYGYTF
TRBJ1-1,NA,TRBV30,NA,TGTGCCCGCTCCAGGAGCGGCACTGAAGCTTTCTTT,CARSRSGTEAFF
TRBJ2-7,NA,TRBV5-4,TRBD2,TGTGCCAGCAGCTCCGGGACTAGCGGGAAATACGAGCAGTACTTC,CASSSGTSGKYEQYF
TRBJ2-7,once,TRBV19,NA,TGTGCCAGTAGTACCCGGGAGCTGCGCGAGCAGTACTTC,CASSTRELREQYF
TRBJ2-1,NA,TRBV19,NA,TGTGCCAGTCAGAGAACAGGGTACAATGAGCAGTTCTTC,CASQRTGYNEQFF
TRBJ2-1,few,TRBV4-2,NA,TGTGCCAGCAGCGAGAGACTCCAGAACAATGAGCAGTTCTTC,CASSERLQNNEQFF
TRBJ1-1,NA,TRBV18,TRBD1,TGTGCCAGCTCACCATTGACAGGGGAGAACACTGAAGCTTTCTTT,CASSPLTGENTEAFF
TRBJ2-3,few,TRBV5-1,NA,TGCGCCAGCAGCCTTTCTCTAACCTCAGATACGCAGTATTTT,CASSLSLTSDTQYF
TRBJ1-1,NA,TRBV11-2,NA,TGTGCCAGCAGCTTAGTCCCAGACACTGAAGCTTTCTTT,CASSLVPDTEAFF
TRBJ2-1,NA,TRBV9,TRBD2,TGTGCCAGCAGCGATGCCGGGACTAGCGGTGAGCAGTTCTTC,CASSDAGTSGEQFF
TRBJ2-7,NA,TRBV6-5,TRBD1,TGTGCCAGCAGTTACTCGATGGGACAGGGATTCGAGCAGTACTTC,CASSYSMGQGFEQYF
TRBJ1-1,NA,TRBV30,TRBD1,TGTGCCTGTTCCCTCAGGGGGCGCGGGGGTGCTTTCTTT,CACSLRGRGGAFF
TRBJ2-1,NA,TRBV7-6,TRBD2,TGTGCCAGCAGCTCGCTAGCGGGAGTCCCTAATGAGCAGTTCTTC,CASSSLAGVPNEQFF
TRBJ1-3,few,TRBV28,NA,TGTGCCAGCAGTTTAGGGGGCTACCCTGTGGGGAACACCATATATTTT,CASSLGGYPVGNTIYF
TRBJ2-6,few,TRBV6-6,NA,TGTGCCAGCAGTCGAGGGGGGGCAGACGGGGCCAACGTCCTGACTTTC,CASSRGGADGANVLTF
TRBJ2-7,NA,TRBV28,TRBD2,TGTGCCAGCAGCCGCCTTATGGGAGGGGTCTCCTACGAGCAGTACTTC,CASSRLMGGVSYEQYF
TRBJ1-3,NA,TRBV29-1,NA,TGCAGCGCCGAAGGCGGGGGAGACACCATATATTTT,CSAEGGGDTIYF
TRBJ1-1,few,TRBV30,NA,TGTGCCTGGAGTCAGACAGTCTCAGTGGGGTTCTTT,CAWSQTVSVGFF
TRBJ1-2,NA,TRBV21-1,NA,TGTGCCAGCAGCGGTCGACACTTAAACTATGGCTACACCTTC,CASSGRHLNYGYTF
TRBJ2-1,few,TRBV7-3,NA,TGTGCCAGCAGCTTAAAACAGGGCCGCTCCAATGAGCAGTTCTTC,CASSLKQGRSNEQFF
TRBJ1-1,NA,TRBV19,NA,TGTGCCAGTAAACTGGACATCACGAACACTGAAGCTTTCTTT,CASKLDITNTEAFF
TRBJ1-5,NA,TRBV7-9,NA,TGTGCCAGCAGCACAAGCGATCAGCCCCAGCATTTT,CASSTSDQPQHF
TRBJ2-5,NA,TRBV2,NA,TGTGCCAGCAGCGAAGGGGCGCGGGAAGAGACCCAGTACTTC,CASSEGAREETQYF
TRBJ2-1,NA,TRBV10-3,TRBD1,TGTGCCATCAGTGAGTCCTTCGGACAGGGGTCCGGCAATGAGCAGTTCTTC,CAISESFGQGSGNEQFF
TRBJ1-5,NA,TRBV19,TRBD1,TGTGCCAGTAGTAACAGGGGCGTTGGGAGTCAGCCCCAGCATTTT,CASSNRGVGSQPQHF
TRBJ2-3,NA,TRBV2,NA,TGTGCCAGCAGAGACACCTACACAGATACGCAGTATTTT,CASRDTYTDTQYF
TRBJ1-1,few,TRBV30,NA,TGTGCTTCGCCGGGGGGGAGTCAAGGAGCTTTCTTT,CASPGGSQGAFF
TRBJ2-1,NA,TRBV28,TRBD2,TGTGCCAGCAGTGATAGCGGGGCCAGCTCCTACAATGAGCAGTTCTTC,CASSDSGASSYNEQFF
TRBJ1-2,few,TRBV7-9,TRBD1,TGTGCCAGCAGCCCCCAACAGGGGAACTATGGCTACACCTTC,CASSPQQGNYGYTF
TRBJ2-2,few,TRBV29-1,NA,TGCAGCGTCCCCCTTGAAGGGGTCACCGGGGAGCTGTTTTTT,CSVPLEGVTGELFF
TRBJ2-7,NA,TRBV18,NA,TGTGCCAGCTCACCGCCCGGGACTTACGAGCAGTACTTC,CASSPPGTYEQYF
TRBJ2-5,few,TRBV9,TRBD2,TGTGCCAGCAGCGTAGGACTAGCGGGAGGGCCAGAGACCCAGTACTTC,CASSVGLAGGPETQYF
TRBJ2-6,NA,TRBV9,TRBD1,TGTGCCAGCAGCGATCTACAGGGGTTGGCCAACGTCCTGACTTTC,CASSDLQGLANVLTF
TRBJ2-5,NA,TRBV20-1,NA,TGCAGCAGGTTGAGGGAAGAGACCCAGTACTTC,CSRLREETQYF
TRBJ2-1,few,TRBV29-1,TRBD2,TGCAGCGTTGAGGGCCTCCTGGATGCGGGAGTAGGGAACGTCTACAATGAGCAGTTCTTC,CSVEGLLDAGVGNVYNEQFF
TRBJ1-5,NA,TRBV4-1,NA,TGCGCCAGCAGCCAAGATAGTCTAGGGAGCTGGAATCAGCCCCAGCATTTT,CASSQDSLGSWNQPQHF